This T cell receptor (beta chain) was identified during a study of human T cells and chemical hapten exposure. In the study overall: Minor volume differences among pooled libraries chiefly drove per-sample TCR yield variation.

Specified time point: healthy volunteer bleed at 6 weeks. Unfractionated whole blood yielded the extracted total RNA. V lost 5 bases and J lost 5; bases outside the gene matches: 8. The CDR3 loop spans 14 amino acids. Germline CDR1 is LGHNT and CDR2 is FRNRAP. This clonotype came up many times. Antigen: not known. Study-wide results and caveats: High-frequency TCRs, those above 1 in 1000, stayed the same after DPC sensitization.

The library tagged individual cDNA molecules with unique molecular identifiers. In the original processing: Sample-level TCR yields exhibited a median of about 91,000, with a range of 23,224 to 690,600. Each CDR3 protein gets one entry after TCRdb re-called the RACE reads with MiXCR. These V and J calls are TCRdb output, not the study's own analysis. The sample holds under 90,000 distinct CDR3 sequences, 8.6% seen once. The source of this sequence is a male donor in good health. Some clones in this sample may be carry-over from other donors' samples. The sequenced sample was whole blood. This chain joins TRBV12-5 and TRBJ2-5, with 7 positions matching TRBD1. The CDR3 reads CASGPSTGLETQYF. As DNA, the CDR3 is TGTGCTAGTGGTCCGTCGACAGGGCTGGAGACCCAGTACTTC.